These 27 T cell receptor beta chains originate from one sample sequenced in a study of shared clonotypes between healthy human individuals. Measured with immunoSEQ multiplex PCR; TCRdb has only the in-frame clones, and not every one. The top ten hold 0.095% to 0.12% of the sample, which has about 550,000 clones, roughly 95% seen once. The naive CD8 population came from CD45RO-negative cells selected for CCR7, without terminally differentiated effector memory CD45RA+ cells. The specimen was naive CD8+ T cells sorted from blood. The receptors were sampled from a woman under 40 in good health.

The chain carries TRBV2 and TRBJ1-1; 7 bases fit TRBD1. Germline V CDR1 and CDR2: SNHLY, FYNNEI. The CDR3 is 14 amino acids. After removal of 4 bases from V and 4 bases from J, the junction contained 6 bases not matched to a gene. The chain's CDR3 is CASSGRQGGTEAFF. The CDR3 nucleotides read TGTGCCAGCAGTGGGCGACAGGGAGGCACTGAAGCTTTCTTT.

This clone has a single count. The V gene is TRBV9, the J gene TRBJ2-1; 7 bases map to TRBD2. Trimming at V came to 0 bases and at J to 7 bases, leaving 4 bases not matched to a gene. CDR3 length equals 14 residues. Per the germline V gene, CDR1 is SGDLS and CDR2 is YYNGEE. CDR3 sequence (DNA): TGTGCCAGCAGCGTAGAGCTAGCGGTAAATGAGCAGTTCTTC. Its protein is CASSVELAVNEQFF.

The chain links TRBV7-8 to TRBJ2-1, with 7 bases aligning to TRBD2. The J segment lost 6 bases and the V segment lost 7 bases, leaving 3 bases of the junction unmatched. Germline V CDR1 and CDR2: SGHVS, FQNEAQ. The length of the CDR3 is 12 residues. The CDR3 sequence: CASKTSTNEQFF. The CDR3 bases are TGTGCCAGCAAGACTAGCACCAATGAGCAGTTCTTC.

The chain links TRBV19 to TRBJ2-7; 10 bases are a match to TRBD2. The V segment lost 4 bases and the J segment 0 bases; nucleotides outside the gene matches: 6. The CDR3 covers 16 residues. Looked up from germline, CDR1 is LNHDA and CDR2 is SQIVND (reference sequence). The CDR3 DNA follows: TGTGCCAGTAGTACGACCGGACTAGCGGACTCCTACGAGCAGTACTTC. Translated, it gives CASSTTGLADSYEQYF.

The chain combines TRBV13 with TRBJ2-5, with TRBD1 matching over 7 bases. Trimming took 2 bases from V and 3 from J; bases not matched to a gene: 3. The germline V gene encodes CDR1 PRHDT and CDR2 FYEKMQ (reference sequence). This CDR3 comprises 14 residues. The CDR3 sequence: CASSLLDREETQYF. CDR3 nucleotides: TGTGCCAGCAGCTTACTAGACAGGGAAGAGACCCAGTACTTC.

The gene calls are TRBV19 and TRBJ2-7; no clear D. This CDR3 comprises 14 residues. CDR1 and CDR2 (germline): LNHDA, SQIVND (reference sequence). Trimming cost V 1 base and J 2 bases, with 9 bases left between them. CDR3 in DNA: TGTGCCAGTAGTATAGCGGTTCCTGCCTACGAGCAGTACTTC. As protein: CASSIAVPAYEQYF.

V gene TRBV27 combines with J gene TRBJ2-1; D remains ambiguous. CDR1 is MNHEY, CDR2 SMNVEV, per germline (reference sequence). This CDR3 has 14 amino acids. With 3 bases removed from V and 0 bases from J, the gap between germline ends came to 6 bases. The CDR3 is CASSFLSSYNEQFF. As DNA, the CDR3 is TGTGCCAGCAGTTTTTTAAGCTCCTACAATGAGCAGTTCTTC.

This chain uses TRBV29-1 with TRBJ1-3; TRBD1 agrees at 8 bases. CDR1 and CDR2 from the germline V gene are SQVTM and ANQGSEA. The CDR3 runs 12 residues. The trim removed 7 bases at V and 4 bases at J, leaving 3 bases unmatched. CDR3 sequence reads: CSGRDRGNTIYF. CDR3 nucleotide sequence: TGCAGCGGGAGGGACAGGGGAAACACCATATATTTT.

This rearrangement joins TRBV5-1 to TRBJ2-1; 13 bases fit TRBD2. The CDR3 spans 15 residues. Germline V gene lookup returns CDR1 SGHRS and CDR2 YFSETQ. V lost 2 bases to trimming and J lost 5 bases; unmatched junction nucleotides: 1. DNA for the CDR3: TGCGCCAGCAGCTTTGGGACTAGCGGGGACAATGAGCAGTTCTTC. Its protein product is CASSFGTSGDNEQFF.

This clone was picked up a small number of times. The DNA for the CDR3 is TGTGCCACCAGCAGAGATAGCGGGGGACCCTATGGCTACACCTTC. It yields the protein CATSRDSGGPYGYTF. V usage is TRBV15 and J usage is TRBJ1-2; D is perhaps TRBD1 (5 bases). The germline gives CDR1 LNHNV, CDR2 YYDKDF (reference sequence). The length of the CDR3 is 15 residues. V lost 0 bases, J lost 4 bases, and 12 bases lay in between.

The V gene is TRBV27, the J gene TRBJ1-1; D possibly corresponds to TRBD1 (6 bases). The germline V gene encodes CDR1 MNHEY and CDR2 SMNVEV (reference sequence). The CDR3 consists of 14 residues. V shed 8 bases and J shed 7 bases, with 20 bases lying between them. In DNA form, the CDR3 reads TGTGCCAGCCGTACCGGGGGGGCGCGTGTTGAAGCTTTCTTT. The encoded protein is CASRTGGARVEAFF.

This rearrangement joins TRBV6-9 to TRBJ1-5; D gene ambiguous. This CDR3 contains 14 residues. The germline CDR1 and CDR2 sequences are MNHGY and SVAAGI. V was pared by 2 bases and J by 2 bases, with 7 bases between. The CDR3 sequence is CASSYRVGNQPQHF. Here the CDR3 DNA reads TGTGCCAGCAGTTATCGGGTTGGCAATCAGCCCCAGCATTTT.

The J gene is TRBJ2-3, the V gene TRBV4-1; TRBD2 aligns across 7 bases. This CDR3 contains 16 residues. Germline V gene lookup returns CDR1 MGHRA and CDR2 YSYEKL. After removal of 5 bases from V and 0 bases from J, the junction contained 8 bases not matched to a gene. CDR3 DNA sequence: TGCGCCAGCAGCTTCTCGGCTAGCGGCAGCACAGATACGCAGTATTTT. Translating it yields CASSFSASGSTDTQYF.

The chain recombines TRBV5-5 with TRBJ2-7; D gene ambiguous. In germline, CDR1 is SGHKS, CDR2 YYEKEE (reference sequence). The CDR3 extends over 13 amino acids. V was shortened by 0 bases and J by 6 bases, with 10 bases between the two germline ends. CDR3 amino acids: CASSLASSAEQYF. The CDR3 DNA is TGTGCCAGCAGCTTGGCGTCGTCAGCCGAGCAGTACTTC.

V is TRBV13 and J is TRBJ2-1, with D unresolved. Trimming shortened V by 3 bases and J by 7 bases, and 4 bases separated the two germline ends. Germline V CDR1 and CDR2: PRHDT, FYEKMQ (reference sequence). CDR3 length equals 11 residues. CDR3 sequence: CASSLGNEQFF. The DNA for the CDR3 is TGTGCCAGCAGCTTGGGTAATGAGCAGTTCTTC.

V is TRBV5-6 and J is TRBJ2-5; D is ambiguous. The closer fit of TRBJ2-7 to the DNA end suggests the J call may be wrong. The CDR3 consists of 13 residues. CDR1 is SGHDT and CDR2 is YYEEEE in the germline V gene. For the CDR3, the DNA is TGTGCCAGCAGCTCGGTTGGCACCTACGAGCAGTACTTC. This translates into CASSSVGTYEQYF.

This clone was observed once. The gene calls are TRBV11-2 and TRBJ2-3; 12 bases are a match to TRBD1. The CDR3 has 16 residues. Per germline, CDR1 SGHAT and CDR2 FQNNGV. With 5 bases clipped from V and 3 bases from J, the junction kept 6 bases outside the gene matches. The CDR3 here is CASSGRDRGPTDTQYF. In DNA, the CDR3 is TGTGCCAGCAGCGGCCGGGACAGGGGGCCGACAGATACGCAGTATTTT.

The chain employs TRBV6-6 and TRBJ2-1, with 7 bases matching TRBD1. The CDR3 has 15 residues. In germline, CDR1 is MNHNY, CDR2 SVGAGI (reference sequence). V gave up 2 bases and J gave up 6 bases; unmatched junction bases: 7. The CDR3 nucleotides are TGTGCCAGCAGTTACGTACAGGGGCGTACCAATGAGCAGTTCTTC. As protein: CASSYVQGRTNEQFF.

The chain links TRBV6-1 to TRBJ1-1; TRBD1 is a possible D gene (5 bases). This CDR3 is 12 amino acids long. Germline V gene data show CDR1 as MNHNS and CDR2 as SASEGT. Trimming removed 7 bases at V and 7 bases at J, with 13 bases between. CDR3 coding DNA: TGTGCCAGCAAATCGGCAGGGAATGAAGCTTTCTTT. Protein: CASKSAGNEAFF.

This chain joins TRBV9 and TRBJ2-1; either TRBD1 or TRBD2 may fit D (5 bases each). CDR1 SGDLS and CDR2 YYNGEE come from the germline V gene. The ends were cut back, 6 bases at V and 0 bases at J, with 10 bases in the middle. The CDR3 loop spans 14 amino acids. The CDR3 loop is CASNRDVSYNEQFF. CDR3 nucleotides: TGTGCCAGCAATCGGGACGTCTCCTACAATGAGCAGTTCTTC.

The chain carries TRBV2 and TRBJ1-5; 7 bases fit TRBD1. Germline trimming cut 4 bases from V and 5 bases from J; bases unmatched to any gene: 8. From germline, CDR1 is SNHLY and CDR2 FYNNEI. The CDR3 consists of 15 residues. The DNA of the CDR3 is TGTGCCAGCAGTGGCGGTAGGGGGCGGGATCAGCCCCAGCATTTT. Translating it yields CASSGGRGRDQPQHF.

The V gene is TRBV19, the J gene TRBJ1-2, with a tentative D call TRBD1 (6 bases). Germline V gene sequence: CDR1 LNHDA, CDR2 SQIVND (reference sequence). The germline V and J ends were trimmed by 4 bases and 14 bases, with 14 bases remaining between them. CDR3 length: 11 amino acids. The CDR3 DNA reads TGTGCCAGTAGTACTAGGGGGGCTACGACCTTC. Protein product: CASSTRGATTF.

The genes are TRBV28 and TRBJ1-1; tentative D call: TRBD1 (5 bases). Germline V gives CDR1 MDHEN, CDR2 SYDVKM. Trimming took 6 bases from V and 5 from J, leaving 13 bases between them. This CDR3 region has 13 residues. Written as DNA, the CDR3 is TGTGCCAGCAGCCCGACAGATTGGACTGAAGCTTTCTTT. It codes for CASSPTDWTEAFF.

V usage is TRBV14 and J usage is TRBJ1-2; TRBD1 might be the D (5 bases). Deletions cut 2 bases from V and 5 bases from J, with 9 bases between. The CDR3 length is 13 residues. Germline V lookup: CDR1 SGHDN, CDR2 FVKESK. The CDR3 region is CASSQLSGYGYTF. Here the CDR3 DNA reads TGTGCCAGCAGCCAACTATCAGGGTATGGCTACACCTTC.

CDR3 coding DNA: TGTGCCAGCAGTTTCGTAGACAGCAACTATGGCTACACCTTC. Protein product: CASSFVDSNYGYTF. The V call is TRBV28, the J call TRBJ1-2; a weak D match, TRBD1 (5 bases). The CDR3 has 14 amino acids. The V and J ends lost 3 bases and 2 bases respectively, with 10 bases between them. Looked up from germline, CDR1 is MDHEN and CDR2 is SYDVKM.

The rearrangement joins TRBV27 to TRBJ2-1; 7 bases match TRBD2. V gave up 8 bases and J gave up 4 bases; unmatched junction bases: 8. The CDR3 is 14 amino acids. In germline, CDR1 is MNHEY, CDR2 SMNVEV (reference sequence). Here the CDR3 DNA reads TGTGCCAGCCGCGGCGTGGGGGGGTACAATGAGCAGTTCTTC. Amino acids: CASRGVGGYNEQFF.

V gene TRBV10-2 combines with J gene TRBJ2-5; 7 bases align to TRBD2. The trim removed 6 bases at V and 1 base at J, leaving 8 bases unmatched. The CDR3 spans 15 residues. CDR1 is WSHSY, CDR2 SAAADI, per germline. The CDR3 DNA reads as TGCGCCAGCAGGGATAGCGGGCGTGCCCAAGAGACCCAGTACTTC. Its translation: CASRDSGRAQETQYF.